The 10 T cell receptor beta chains below come from one sample, sequenced in a study of blood T cell repertoires in COVID-19. Sequenced by immunoSEQ multiplex PCR; TCRdb stores in-frame clones only, minus some. The top ten clones hold around 3.9% of a sample with 90,000 to 110,000 clones, roughly 87% of them seen once. Sequenced material: peripheral blood. These receptors were obtained from a man between 50 and 59 years old with acute or convalescent COVID-19.

The chain has TRBV30 and TRBJ1-5, with D perhaps TRBD1 (6 bases). Germline assignment: CDR1 GTSNPN and CDR2 SVGIG (reference sequence). This CDR3 spans 16 amino acids. V dropped 1 base and J dropped 1 base, with 14 bases sitting between them. CDR3: CAWSGSGGSSNQPQHF. The CDR3 coding sequence is TGTGCCTGGAGTGGGAGTGGGGGCTCGAGCAATCAGCCCCAGCATTTT.

The rearrangement joins TRBV9 to TRBJ2-1; TRBD2 agrees at 10 bases. This CDR3 has 15 amino acids. Germline-derived CDR1 and CDR2 are SGDLS and YYNGEE. V was pared by 0 bases and J by 9 bases, with 6 bases of the junction left unmatched. Here the CDR3 reads CASSVGLAGAAEQFF. The DNA of the CDR3 is TGTGCCAGCAGCGTAGGGCTAGCGGGGGCGGCTGAGCAGTTCTTC.

Details on this clone: The junction and the germline gene differ at one end; a read error may be behind it. The chain links TRBV7-7 to TRBJ2-7; 9 bases align to TRBD2. The CDR3 length is 15 residues. Per the germline V gene, CDR1 is SSHAT and CDR2 is FNYEAQ (reference sequence). The CDR3 DNA reads TGTGCTAGCAGCTTAGGCGCGGGGGGGCACTACGAGCAGTACTTC. This codes for CASSLGAGGHYEQYF.

The chain couples TRBV15 to TRBJ2-2; TRBD2 matches 7 bases. This CDR3 region has 16 residues. V was clipped by 1 base and J by 2 bases; unmatched bases: 4. Germline CDR1 LNHNV, CDR2 YYDKDF (reference sequence). In DNA, the CDR3 is TGTGCCACCAGCAGAGGCGGGACTATCAACACCGGGGAGCTGTTTTTT. As protein: CATSRGGTINTGELFF.

The rearrangement uses TRBV6-1 and TRBJ1-2; the D is unclear. Trimming cost V 2 bases and J 4 bases, with 11 bases left between them. The CDR3 loop spans 14 amino acids. Per germline, CDR1 MNHNS and CDR2 SASEGT. The CDR3 sequence is CASSELLAVYGYTF. The CDR3 region has the DNA TGTGCCAGCAGTGAACTTCTGGCAGTCTATGGCTACACCTTC.

This clone was counted a single time. CDR3: CASSQGYEVSGANVLTF. The DNA of the CDR3 is TGTGCCAGCAGCCAAGGATACGAGGTCTCTGGGGCCAACGTCCTGACTTTC. The chain couples TRBV3-1 (or the pseudogene TRBV3-2) to TRBJ2-6; D uncertain. Germline CDR1 and CDR2: LGHDT and YNNKEL (reference sequence). The CDR3 extends over 17 amino acids. Trimming removed 1 base from V and 0 bases from J, with 10 bases in between.

V is TRBV3-1 (or the pseudogene TRBV3-2) and J is TRBJ1-2, with D unresolved. The germline gives CDR1 LGHDT, CDR2 YNNKEL (reference sequence). Trimming pared 0 bases from V and 8 bases from J, leaving 13 bases between. The CDR3 is made up of 14 amino acids. This chain's CDR3 is CASSQDQQNYGYTF. Written as DNA, the CDR3 is TGTGCCAGCAGCCAAGATCAACAGAATTACGGCTACACCTTC.

CDR3 loop: CASSLGQRNTIYF. For the CDR3, the DNA is TGTGCCAGCAGCCTCGGACAGAGGAACACCATATATTTT. The chain links TRBV7-9 to TRBJ1-3, with a tentative D call TRBD1 (6 bases). The CDR3 has 13 residues. Germline V gives CDR1 SEHNR, CDR2 FQNEAQ (reference sequence). Trimming stripped 5 bases from V and 7 bases from J, with 12 bases between.

The J gene is TRBJ2-5, the V gene TRBV27, with 9 nucleotides matching TRBD2. The CDR3 contains 15 residues. Trimming took 6 bases from V and 5 from J; bases not matched to a gene: 10. Germline V lookup: CDR1 MNHEY, CDR2 SMNVEV (reference sequence). The CDR3 nucleotides read TGTGCCAGCAGAGCGGGGGGCCCACCATGGGAGACCCAGTACTTC. Its translation is CASRAGGPPWETQYF.

The V gene is TRBV4-2, the J gene TRBJ2-5; D is perhaps TRBD2 (5 bases). Deletions cut 1 base from V and 5 bases from J, with 11 bases between. The length of the CDR3 is 14 residues. Germline CDR1 and CDR2: LGHNA and YNFKEQ. CDR3 DNA: TGTGCCAGCAGCCAAGGGGAGTCTAGGGAGACCCAGTACTTC. Translation gives CASSQGESRETQYF.